Following are 18 T cell receptor beta chains from one sample sequenced in a study of blood T cell repertoires in COVID-19. Profiled with immunoSEQ multiplex PCR; TCRdb holds only in-frame clones, not every one. The sample records about 390,000 clones, 70% to 90% being singletons. Sequencing was carried out using peripheral blood. The receptors originated from a woman aged 60-75 years with COVID-19, enrolled during active disease.

V usage is TRBV6-1 and J usage is TRBJ1-1, with a tentative D call TRBD1 (6 bases). V was cut by 2 bases and J by 6 bases, with 10 bases left in between. The CDR3 runs 13 residues. CDR1 and CDR2 from the germline V gene are MNHNS and SASEGT. The CDR3 nucleotides read TGTGCCAGCAGTGAAAGGGGGAGGGCTGAAGCTTTCTTT. Its translation is CASSERGRAEAFF.

The chain links TRBV15 to TRBJ2-1; 13 bases align to TRBD2. The CDR3 consists of 19 residues. J gave up 5 bases and V 0 bases, and 10 bases lay outside the gene matches. Germline V gene data show CDR1 as LNHNV and CDR2 as YYDKDF (reference sequence). The CDR3 sequence is CATSRDSPWTSGGHNEQFF. The CDR3 DNA is TGTGCCACCAGCAGAGATTCCCCCTGGACTAGCGGGGGTCACAATGAGCAGTTCTTC. Full variable domain (outside the CDR3, taken from reference TRBV15 and TRBJ2-1): DAMVIQNPRYQVTQFGKPVTLSCSQTLNHNVMYWYQQKSSQAPKLLFHYYDKDFNNEADTPDNFQSRRPNTSFCFLDIRSPGLGDTAMYLCATSRDSPWTSGGHNEQFFGPGTRLTVL.

In this sample, this clone turned up once. The chain recombines TRBV4-1 with TRBJ1-5; D gene uncertain. The germline V gene encodes CDR1 MGHRA and CDR2 YSYEKL. Deletions cut 2 bases from V and 1 base from J, with 3 bases between. The CDR3 spans 13 residues. In nucleotides, the CDR3 is TGCGCCAGCAGCCAACAGAGCAATCAGCCCCAGCATTTT. Its protein product is CASSQQSNQPQHF.

The J gene is TRBJ2-7, the V gene TRBV3-1 (or the pseudogene TRBV3-2), with 7 bases aligning to TRBD2. CDR3 size: 15 residues. After removal of 5 bases from V and 4 bases from J, the junction contained 11 bases not matched to a gene. CDR1 is LGHDT, CDR2 YNNKEL, per germline (reference sequence). The CDR3: CASSALSAGNYEQYF. The CDR3 nucleotides are TGTGCCAGCAGCGCTCTTTCAGCGGGGAATTACGAGCAGTACTTC.

The J gene is TRBJ1-5, the V gene TRBV15; possibly TRBD1 for D (5 bases). Germline V CDR1 and CDR2: LNHNV, YYDKDF (reference sequence). The CDR3 length is 15 residues. V was pared by 0 bases and J by 6 bases, with 12 bases between. The CDR3 is CATSRDDKRGQPQHF. As DNA, the CDR3 is TGTGCCACCAGCAGAGATGACAAAAGGGGTCAGCCCCAGCATTTT.

The rearrangement uses TRBV11-3 and TRBJ1-2; no reliable D call. Germline V gene data show CDR1 as SGHNT and CDR2 as YENEEA. V was trimmed by 0 bases and J by 8 bases, leaving 10 bases between them. The CDR3 consists of 13 residues. The CDR3 region has the DNA TGTGCCAGCAGCTTAGAGAGGGTCCCCGGCTACACCTTC. Protein product: CASSLERVPGYTF.

This chain joins TRBV24-1 and TRBJ1-2, with 11 bases aligning to TRBD1. Germline CDR1 and CDR2: KGHDR and SFDVKD. Trimming at V came to 4 bases and at J to 7 bases, leaving 7 bases not matched to a gene. CDR3 length equals 15 residues. The CDR3 is CATSDGQGAVGGYTF. In DNA, the CDR3 is TGTGCCACCAGTGACGGACAGGGGGCGGTTGGTGGCTACACCTTC.

The V gene is TRBV27, the J gene TRBJ1-1; D unresolved. The CDR3 is 16 amino acids. Deletions cut 0 bases from V and 0 bases from J, with 11 bases between. In germline, CDR1 is MNHEY, CDR2 SMNVEV (reference sequence). The CDR3 spells CASSLSVAVMNTEAFF. The CDR3 coding sequence is TGTGCCAGCAGTTTATCAGTGGCGGTCATGAACACTGAAGCTTTCTTT.

The V and J genes are TRBV6-4 and TRBJ1-1; D possibly corresponds to TRBD1 (5 bases). V lost 6 bases, J lost 4 bases, and 12 bases lay in between. The V gene's germline CDR1 is MRHNA and CDR2 SNTAGT. This CDR3 contains 13 residues. CDR3 protein: CASRAGSSTEAFF. The CDR3 coding sequence is TGTGCCAGCAGGGCAGGGTCTAGCACTGAAGCTTTCTTT.

The chain employs TRBV7-3 and TRBJ1-1, with D unresolved. This CDR3 region has 15 residues. V lost 1 base to trimming and J lost 0 bases, with 9 bases between them. Germline V gene data show CDR1 as SGHTA and CDR2 as FQGTGA. The CDR3: CASSLIPELNTEAFF. The CDR3 DNA reads TGTGCCAGCAGCTTAATTCCAGAACTGAACACTGAAGCTTTCTTT.

This chain uses TRBV6-5 with TRBJ1-2; D is perhaps TRBD1 (6 bases). Trimming cost V 4 bases and J 8 bases, with 17 bases left between them. The CDR3 runs 14 residues. From germline, CDR1 is MNHEY and CDR2 SVGAGI. This CDR3 reads CASSSIQGREGYTF. CDR3 coding DNA: TGTGCCAGCAGTTCCATACAGGGACGAGAAGGCTACACCTTC.

V is TRBV5-4 and J is TRBJ1-2, with a weak D call TRBD1 (5 bases). Trimming stripped 1 base from V and 1 base from J, with 11 bases between. This CDR3 contains 15 residues. Germline values: CDR1 SGHNT, CDR2 YYREEE (reference sequence). The CDR3 bases are TGTGCCAGCAGCTTGACCGAAGGGGTTAACTATGGCTACACCTTC. It translates to CASSLTEGVNYGYTF.

The chain carries TRBV7-2 and TRBJ1-2; D is uncertain. The germline V and J ends were trimmed by 5 bases and 3 bases, with 13 bases remaining between them. Germline CDR1 reads SGHTA; CDR2 reads FQGNSA. There are 14 residues in the CDR3. CDR3: CASSPQATYYGYTF. Here the CDR3 DNA reads TGTGCCAGCAGCCCTCAGGCCACCTACTATGGCTACACCTTC.

The chain uses TRBV5-1 and TRBJ2-2, with D uncertain. V lost 1 base to trimming and J lost 4 bases, with 5 bases between them. The CDR3 has 13 amino acids. Germline V gives CDR1 SGHRS, CDR2 YFSETQ. The CDR3 is CASSLPLTGELFF. The CDR3 DNA reads TGCGCCAGCAGCTTGCCCCTCACCGGGGAGCTGTTTTTT.

The chain employs TRBV27 and TRBJ1-1, with a weak D call TRBD1 (6 bases). Trimming removed 3 bases at V and 6 bases at J, with 17 bases between. In germline, CDR1 is MNHEY, CDR2 SMNVEV (reference sequence). This CDR3 comprises 15 residues. The CDR3 DNA sequence: TGTGCCAGCAGTTTCGGGACAATGGCTATGTCTGAAGCTTTCTTT. Amino acid sequence: CASSFGTMAMSEAFF.

The chain uses TRBV5-1 and TRBJ2-7, with TRBD1 identical over 7 bases. Germline values: CDR1 SGHRS, CDR2 YFSETQ. The V and J ends lost 0 bases and 7 bases, in that order; junction bases with no gene match: 7. This CDR3 contains 14 residues. The CDR3 DNA sequence: TGCGCCAGCAGCTTGGGACAGGGCCAGTGGGAGCAGTACTTC. Residues: CASSLGQGQWEQYF.

The chain carries TRBV7-2 and TRBJ2-2; perhaps TRBD2 as D (6 bases). Germline assignment: CDR1 SGHTA and CDR2 FQGNSA. V was trimmed by 3 bases and J by 4 bases, leaving 9 bases between them. The CDR3 is 14 residues long. The CDR3 here is CASSFRLGTGELFF. The CDR3 nucleotides read TGTGCCAGCAGCTTCCGACTAGGCACCGGGGAGCTGTTTTTT. Full variable domain (rest looked up from reference TRBV7-2 and TRBJ2-2): GAGVSQSPSNKVTEKGKDVELRCDPISGHTALYWYRQSLGQGLEFLIYFQGNSAPDKSGLPSDRFSAERTGGSVSTLTIQRTQQEDSAVYLCASSFRLGTGELFFGEGSRLTVL.

This clone has a single count. This chain joins TRBV6-5 and TRBJ1-1; D unresolved. The CDR3 is 14 amino acids. The germline V gene has CDR1 MNHEY and CDR2 SVGAGI. The V and J ends lost 11 bases and 2 bases respectively, with 18 bases between them. CDR3 loop: CASQRGQINTEAFF. CDR3 bases: TGTGCCTCCCAACGTGGGCAGATAAACACTGAAGCTTTCTTT.